This paragraph covers one TCR beta chain sequence. The data derive from a study of OX40 agonist ivuxolimab in advanced cancers. TCRdb's table, derived via immunoSEQ multiplex PCR, lists solely in-frame clones and lacks some. Of over 65,000 clones listed, 85% to 95% are singletons. This CDR3 comprises 17 residues. J lost 0 bases, V lost 0 bases, and 6 bases had no gene match. The V gene's germline CDR1 is SGHNT and CDR2 YENEEA. V and J are TRBV11-3 and TRBJ2-5, with 8 bases lining up with TRBD2. The sequence derives from an adult with an advanced solid tumor such as melanoma, head and neck, liver or kidney cancer. Sequenced material: CD4+ or CD8+ T cells sorted from blood, taken in a trial of the OX40 agonist ivuxolimab. The CDR3 sequence: CASSLDLCGGYQETQYF. CDR3 DNA: TGTGCCAGCAGCTTAGATCTCTGCGGGGGGTACCAAGAGACCCAGTACTTC. Using reference TRBV11-3 and TRBJ2-5 for the parts outside the CDR3, the full variable domain is EAGVVQSPRYKIIEKKQPVAFWCNPISGHNTLYWYLQNLGQGPELLIRYENEEAVDDSQLPKDRFSAERLKGVDSTLKIQPAELGDSAVYLCASSLDLCGGYQETQYFGPGTRLLVL.